The 17 T cell receptor beta chains below all came from one sample that was sequenced in a study of spatial heterogeneity in lung cancer. Time point indicated: blood taken at disease recurrence. The input material, whole RNA from tumor, nontumor lung or frozen PBMC, was sequenced unsorted. One entry per CDR3 protein results from TCRdb running MiXCR on the 5' RACE reads. Of approximately 9,700 distinct CDR3 sequences listed, 3.5% to 4% are singletons. Material: PBMCs, obtained at recurrence. The receptors come from a female donor with early-stage non-small cell lung cancer.

This clonotype is medium-sized by share. Because the library targeted alpha chains, this beta chain is an off-target read whose size means little. The chain carries TRBV9 and TRBJ2-2, with D perhaps matching TRBD1 or TRBD2 (5 bases each). V was clipped by 3 bases and J by 6 bases, with 15 bases between them. The CDR3 is 15 amino acids. The germline V gene has CDR1 SGDLS and CDR2 YYNGEE. The CDR3 protein is CASSGPGPTPGELFF. In nucleotides, the CDR3 is TGTGCCAGCAGCGGGCCGGGGCCGACCCCCGGGGAGCTGTTTTTT. Using reference TRBV9 and TRBJ2-2 for the parts outside the CDR3, the full variable domain is DSGVTQTPKHLITATGQRVTLRCSPRSGDLSVYWYQQSLDQGLQFLIQYYNGEERAKGNILERFSAQQFPDLHSELNLSSLELGDSALYFCASSGPGPTPGELFFGEGSRLTVL.

Notes on this clonotype: This beta chain appears as a stray read in a library generated for alpha chains; its size is not informative. The chain uses TRBV12-3 or TRBV12-4 and TRBJ1-2, with 8 bases that match TRBD1. This CDR3 is built from 14 residues. V was pared by 5 bases and J by 6 bases, with 8 bases of the junction left unmatched. The CDR3 nucleotides read TGTGCCAGCAGTCATACACGGACAGGGAATGGCTACACCTTC. It is translated as CASSHTRTGNGYTF.

This clonotype has at least ten counts. This beta chain is an unintended read in a library built for alpha chains; its size means little. The genes are TRBV5-6 and TRBJ1-1; D perhaps matches TRBD1 (5 bases). V was trimmed by 5 bases and J by 3 bases, leaving 17 bases between them. Germline CDR1 and CDR2: SGHDT and YYEEEE. The CDR3 runs 15 residues. DNA for the CDR3: TGTGCCAGCAGAAAAGGGGTCCTAAAGGACACTGAAGCTTTCTTT. This gives the protein CASRKGVLKDTEAFF. The full variable domain, its missing parts supplied by reference TRBV5-6 and TRBJ1-1, is DAGVTQSPTHLIKTRGQQVTLRCSPKSGHDTVSWYQQALGQGPQFIFQYYEEEERQRGNFPDRFSGHQFPNYSSELNVNALLLGDSALYLCASRKGVLKDTEAFFGQGTRLTVV.

Remarks on this clonotype: This beta chain appears as a stray read in a library generated for alpha chains; its size is not informative. This rearrangement joins TRBV12-3 or TRBV12-4 to TRBJ1-5, with D tentatively TRBD1 (5 bases). This CDR3 is built from 15 residues. Trimming removed 5 bases at V and 3 bases at J, with 14 bases between. CDR3: CASSLSGTFNQPQHF. The CDR3 DNA reads as TGTGCCAGCAGTCTTTCCGGGACCTTCAATCAGCCCCAGCATTTT.

This clonotype was detected a few times. Within a library made for alpha chains, this beta chain is off target, and its count is uninformative. The rearrangement joins TRBV12-3 or TRBV12-4 to TRBJ1-5; maybe TRBD1 (5 bases). CDR3 length: 14 residues. Trimming cost V 7 bases and J 1 base, with 11 bases left between them. The CDR3 sequence is CASNTGGSNQPQHF. DNA for the CDR3: TGTGCCAGCAACACTGGGGGAAGCAATCAGCCCCAGCATTTT.

This clonotype ranks as medium-sized. Since the library was made to target alpha chains, this beta chain is a stray read and its abundance is not meaningful. The chain employs TRBV28 and TRBJ2-2, with TRBD1 matching over 8 bases. Germline V CDR1 and CDR2: MDHEN, SYDVKM. The trim removed 5 bases at V and 4 bases at J, leaving 6 bases unmatched. There are 15 residues in the CDR3. CDR3 amino acids: CASSSNRGVTGELFF. The CDR3 DNA sequence: TGTGCCAGCAGTAGCAACAGGGGGGTCACCGGGGAGCTGTTTTTT.

This clonotype was counted ten times or more. Since the library was made to target alpha chains, this beta chain is a stray read and its abundance is not meaningful. This chain joins TRBV29-1 and TRBJ1-4; D is ambiguous. V lost 0 bases and J lost 0, with 11 bases in between. The V gene's germline CDR1 is SQVTM and CDR2 ANQGSEA. This CDR3 has 16 residues. CDR3: CSVEDRRDATNEKLFF. CDR3 nucleotides: TGCAGCGTTGAAGACAGACGAGATGCAACTAATGAAAAACTGTTTTTT.

Ten or more counts support this clonotype. The library was built for alpha chains, so this beta chain is an off-target read and its size means little. This chain's CDR3 is CASSQDFGVKNIQYF. The CDR3 nucleotides are TGTGCCAGCAGCCAAGACTTCGGTGTCAAAAACATTCAGTACTTC. The rearrangement uses TRBV14 and TRBJ2-4; D gene uncertain. Trimming left V 0 bases short and J 3 bases short, with 9 bases between. Germline V gene lookup returns CDR1 SGHDN and CDR2 FVKESK. CDR3 size: 15 residues.

This clonotype was seen repeatedly, ten times or more. Found in a library prepared for alpha chains, this beta chain is an off-target read, and its abundance has little meaning. This chain links TRBV7-9 with TRBJ1-2; D is ambiguous. Germline lookup yields CDR1 SEHNR and CDR2 FQNEAQ (reference sequence). The CDR3 totals 15 residues. V was trimmed by 5 bases and J by 3 bases, leaving 16 bases between them. CDR3 residues: CASSVVTGPYYGYTF. DNA for the CDR3: TGTGCCAGCAGCGTTGTAACCGGCCCATACTATGGCTACACCTTC.

This clonotype was counted at least ten times. This beta chain is a stray read from a library made for alpha chains; its abundance is not meaningful. The chain employs TRBV6-5 and TRBJ2-2, with D perhaps matching TRBD1 (6 bases). Germline-derived CDR1 and CDR2 are MNHEY and SVGAGI. V shed 5 bases and J shed 0 bases, with 7 bases lying between them. CDR3 length equals 14 residues. CDR3 loop: CASSRDTNTGELFF. DNA of the CDR3: TGTGCCAGCAGTCGGGACACGAACACCGGGGAGCTGTTTTTT.

This clonotype was seen at least ten times. This beta chain lies outside the target of a library built for alpha chains; its clone size means little. The chain carries TRBV9 and TRBJ1-2, with a weak D call TRBD1 (5 bases). The germline V gene encodes CDR1 SGDLS and CDR2 YYNGEE. Trimming removed 3 bases at V and 4 bases at J, with 13 bases between. This CDR3 is 14 amino acids long. CDR3 protein: CASSETGGSYGYTF. CDR3 in DNA: TGTGCCAGCAGCGAGACGGGGGGTAGCTATGGCTACACCTTC.

This clonotype was detected many times. This beta chain is an unintended read in a library built for alpha chains; its size means little. The V gene is TRBV12-5, the J gene TRBJ2-5; no clear D gene. This CDR3 spans 13 amino acids. V dropped 1 base and J dropped 3 bases, with 6 bases sitting between them. Germline-derived CDR1 and CDR2 are LGHNT and FRNRAP. DNA for the CDR3: TGTGCTAGTGGTTTGGCCTCTGAAGAGACCCAGTACTTC. Amino acid sequence: CASGLASEETQYF.

This clonotype appeared many times. This beta chain slipped into a library made for alpha chains as a stray read, so its size is not meaningful. The chain uses TRBV6-5 and TRBJ2-5; 7 positions agree with TRBD1. The V gene's germline CDR1 is MNHEY and CDR2 SVGAGI. The CDR3 sequence is 13 residues long. J gave up 1 base and V 6 bases, and 2 bases lay outside the gene matches. In DNA form, the CDR3 reads TGTGCCAGCAGGGGACAGCCCCAAGAGACCCAGTACTTC. Translating gives CASRGQPQETQYF.

This clonotype has at least ten counts. This beta chain is a stray read from a library made for alpha chains; its abundance is not meaningful. The chain carries TRBV20-1 and TRBJ1-5, with 7 bases that match TRBD1. Germline values: CDR1 DFQATT, CDR2 SNEGSKA (reference sequence). This CDR3 comprises 15 residues. V shed 2 bases, J shed 2 bases, and the junction held 6 bases outside the gene matches. The CDR3 loop reads CSARRYRGGNQPQHF. Written as DNA, the CDR3 is TGCAGTGCTAGACGATACAGGGGAGGCAATCAGCCCCAGCATTTT.

Within the sample, this clonotype is medium-sized. This beta chain represents an off-target read in a library built for alpha chains; its size is of limited meaning. V and J are TRBV2 and TRBJ2-1; possibly TRBD1 for D (5 bases). This CDR3 contains 15 residues. Per germline, CDR1 SNHLY and CDR2 FYNNEI. The ends were cut back, 0 bases at V and 9 bases at J, with 15 bases in the middle. CDR3 residues: CASSEARTPNAEQFF. The CDR3, as DNA: TGTGCCAGCAGTGAAGCGAGGACACCTAATGCTGAGCAGTTCTTC.

This clonotype was detected ten times or more. The library was prepared for alpha chains; this beta chain is a stray read, so its frequency means little. The J gene is TRBJ1-1, the V gene TRBV10-1; D might be TRBD1 (6 bases). The V gene lost 0 bases and the J gene lost 6 bases, with 14 bases spanning the gap. CDR1 is WNHNN, CDR2 SYGVQD, per germline (reference sequence). The CDR3 contains 15 residues. The CDR3 reads CASSESIWGPPEAFF. CDR3 bases: TGCGCCAGCAGTGAGTCTATATGGGGGCCCCCTGAAGCTTTCTTT.

This clonotype occurred many times. This beta chain is a stray read from a library made for alpha chains; its abundance is not meaningful. The chain combines TRBV5-1 with TRBJ1-6; D gene unclear. The length of the CDR3 is 15 residues. The germline V gene encodes CDR1 SGHRS and CDR2 YFSETQ. V dropped 4 bases and J dropped 5 bases, with 13 bases sitting between them. CDR3 nucleotide sequence: TGCGCCAGCAGCCGGAAGACGGTAGATAATTCACCCCTCCACTTT. Protein product: CASSRKTVDNSPLHF.